The source of this T cell receptor (beta chain) is a study of CD8 T cells in ankylosing spondylitis. About this clonotype: No antigen is known for it.

The germline CDR1 and CDR2 sequences are MNHNS and SASEGT. V lost 5 bases to trimming and J lost 5 bases, with 13 bases between them. The CDR3 sequence is 14 residues long. Study outcomes and limitations: Several highly homologous variants made up a TCR beta motif that seemed to typify ankylosing spondylitis blood. Disease-linked clones were found to be CD8+ and relatively rare in peripheral blood.

Each TCR beta library was made by quantitative 5'-RACE that incorporated molecular barcodes. Using its own MiXCR run on the 5' RACE reads, TCRdb lists one record per CDR3 protein. The table includes a few hundred thousand distinct CDR3 sequences, 20% to 30% detected once. The gene calls are TRBV6-1 and TRBJ2-1; D may correspond to TRBD1 or TRBD2 (5 bases each). The sequence derives from a male donor with ankylosing spondylitis or in good health (not recorded which). The sample taken for sequencing was blood, either unsorted or a sorted T cell fraction (not recorded which). The CDR3 sequence is CASSRDDGNNEQFF. The CDR3 bases are TGTGCCAGCAGTAGGGACGATGGGAACAATGAGCAGTTCTTC.